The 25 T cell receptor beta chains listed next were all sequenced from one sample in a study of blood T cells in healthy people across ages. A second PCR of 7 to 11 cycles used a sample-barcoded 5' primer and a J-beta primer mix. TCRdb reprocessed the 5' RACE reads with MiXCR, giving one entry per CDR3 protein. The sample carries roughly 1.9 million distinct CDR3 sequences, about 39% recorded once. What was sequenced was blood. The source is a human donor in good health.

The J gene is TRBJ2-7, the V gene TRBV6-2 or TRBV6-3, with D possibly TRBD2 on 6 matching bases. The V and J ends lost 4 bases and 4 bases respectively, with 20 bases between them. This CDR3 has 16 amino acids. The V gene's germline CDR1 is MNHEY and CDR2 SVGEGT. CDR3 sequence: CASSSDTGEPSYEQYF. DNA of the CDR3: TGTGCCAGCAGTTCCGATACGGGGGAACCTAGTTACGAGCAGTACTTC.

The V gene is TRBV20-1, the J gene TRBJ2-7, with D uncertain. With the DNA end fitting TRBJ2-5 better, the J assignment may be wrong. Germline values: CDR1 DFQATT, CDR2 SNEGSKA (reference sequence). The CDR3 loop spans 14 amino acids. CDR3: CSAHSGLLGETQYF. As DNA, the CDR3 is TGCAGTGCTCACTCGGGCCTCCTGGGCGAGACCCAGTACTTC.

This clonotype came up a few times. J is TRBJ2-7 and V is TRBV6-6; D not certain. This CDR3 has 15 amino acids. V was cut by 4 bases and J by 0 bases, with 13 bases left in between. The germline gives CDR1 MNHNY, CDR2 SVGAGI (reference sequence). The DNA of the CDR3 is TGTGCCAGCAGTTTTTATTCGGTGAGCTCCTACGAGCAGTACTTC. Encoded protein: CASSFYSVSSYEQYF.

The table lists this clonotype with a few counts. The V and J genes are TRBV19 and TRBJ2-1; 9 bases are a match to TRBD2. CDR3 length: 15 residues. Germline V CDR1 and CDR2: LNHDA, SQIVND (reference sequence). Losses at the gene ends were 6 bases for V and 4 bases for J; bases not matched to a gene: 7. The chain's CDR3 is CASSPTSGPYNEQFF. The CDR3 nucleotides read TGTGCCAGTAGCCCGACTAGCGGACCTTACAATGAGCAGTTCTTC.

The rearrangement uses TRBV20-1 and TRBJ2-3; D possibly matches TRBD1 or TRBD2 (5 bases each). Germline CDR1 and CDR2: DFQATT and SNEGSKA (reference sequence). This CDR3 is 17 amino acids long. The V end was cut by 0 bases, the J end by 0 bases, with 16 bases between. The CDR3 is CSARDLGYEGSTDTQYF. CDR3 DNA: TGCAGTGCTAGAGATCTAGGTTATGAGGGGAGCACAGATACGCAGTATTTT.

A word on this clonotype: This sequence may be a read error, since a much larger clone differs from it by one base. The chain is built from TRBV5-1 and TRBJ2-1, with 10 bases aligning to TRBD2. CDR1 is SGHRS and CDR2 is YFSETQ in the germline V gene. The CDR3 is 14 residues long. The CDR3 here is CAGRSGGAYNEQFF. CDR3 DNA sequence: TGCGCCGGCAGAAGCGGGGGGGCCTACAATGAGCAGTTCTTC.

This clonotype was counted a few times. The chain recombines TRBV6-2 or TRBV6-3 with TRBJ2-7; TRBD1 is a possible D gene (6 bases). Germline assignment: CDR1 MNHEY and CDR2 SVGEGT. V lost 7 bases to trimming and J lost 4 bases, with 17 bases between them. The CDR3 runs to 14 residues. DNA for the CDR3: TGTGCCAGCACCCTCACGGGACACCTATACGAGCAGTACTTC. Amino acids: CASTLTGHLYEQYF.

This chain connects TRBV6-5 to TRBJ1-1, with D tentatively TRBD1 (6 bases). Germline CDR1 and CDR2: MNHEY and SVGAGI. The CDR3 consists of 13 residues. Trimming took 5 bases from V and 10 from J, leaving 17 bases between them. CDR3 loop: CASSDQGGGRAFF. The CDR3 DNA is TGTGCCAGCAGTGATCAAGGGGGAGGCCGAGCTTTCTTT.

The CDR3 spells CASSLEGLAFF. In nucleotides, the CDR3 is TGCGCCAGCAGCTTGGAAGGGTTAGCTTTCTTT. The J gene is TRBJ1-1, the V gene TRBV5-1; the D is unclear. Germline values: CDR1 SGHRS, CDR2 YFSETQ. Between the trimmed V and J ends, which lost 0 bases and 10 bases, there was a span of 7 bases. This CDR3 has 11 residues.

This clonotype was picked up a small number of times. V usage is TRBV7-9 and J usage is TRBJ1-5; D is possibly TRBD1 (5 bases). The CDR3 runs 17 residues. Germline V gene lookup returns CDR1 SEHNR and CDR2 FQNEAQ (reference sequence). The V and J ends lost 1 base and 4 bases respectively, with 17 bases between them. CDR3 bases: TGTGCCAGCAGCTTAGGGGCTGGGGGGACCTTAAATCAGCCCCAGCATTTT. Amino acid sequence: CASSLGAGGTLNQPQHF.

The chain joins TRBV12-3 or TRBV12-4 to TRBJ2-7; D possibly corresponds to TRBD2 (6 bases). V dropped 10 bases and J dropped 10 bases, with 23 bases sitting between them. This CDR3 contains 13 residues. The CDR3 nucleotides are TGTGCCACCGGGGGTGGAGGCGGAGGGGCCCAGTACTTC. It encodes CATGGGGGGAQYF.

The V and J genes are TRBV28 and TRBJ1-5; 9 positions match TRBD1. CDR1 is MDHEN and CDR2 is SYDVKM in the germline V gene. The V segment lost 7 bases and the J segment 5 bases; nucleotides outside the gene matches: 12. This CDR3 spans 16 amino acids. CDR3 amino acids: CASTRQGGIWDQPQHF. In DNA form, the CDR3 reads TGTGCCAGCACCCGACAGGGGGGCATCTGGGATCAGCCCCAGCATTTT.

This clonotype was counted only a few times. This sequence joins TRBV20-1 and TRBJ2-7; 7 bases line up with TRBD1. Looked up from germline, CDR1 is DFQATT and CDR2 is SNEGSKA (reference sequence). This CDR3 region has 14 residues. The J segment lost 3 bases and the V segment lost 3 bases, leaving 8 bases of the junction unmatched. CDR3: CSASDGQVLYEQYF. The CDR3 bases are TGCAGTGCTAGTGACGGACAGGTTCTCTACGAGCAGTACTTC.

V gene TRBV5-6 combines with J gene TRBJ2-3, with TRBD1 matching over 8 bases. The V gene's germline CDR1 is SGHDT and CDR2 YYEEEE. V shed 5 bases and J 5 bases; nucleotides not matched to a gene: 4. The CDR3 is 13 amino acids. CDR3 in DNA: TGTGCCAGCAGGAAAACAGGGGGAGATACGCAGTATTTT. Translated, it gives CASRKTGGDTQYF.

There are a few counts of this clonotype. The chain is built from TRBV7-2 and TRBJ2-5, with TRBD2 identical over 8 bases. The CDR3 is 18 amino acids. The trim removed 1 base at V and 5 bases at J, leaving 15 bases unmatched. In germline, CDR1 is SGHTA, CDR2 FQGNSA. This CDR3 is CASSLVGLAGRFHETQYF. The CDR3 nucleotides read TGTGCCAGCAGCTTAGTCGGTTTAGCGGGGAGATTTCACGAGACCCAGTACTTC.

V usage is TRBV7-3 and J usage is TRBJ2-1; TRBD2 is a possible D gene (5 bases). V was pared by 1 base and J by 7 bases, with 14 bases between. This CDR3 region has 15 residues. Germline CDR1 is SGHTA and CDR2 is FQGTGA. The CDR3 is CASSLIASPENEQFF. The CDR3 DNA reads TGTGCCAGCAGCTTAATTGCTAGCCCTGAGAATGAGCAGTTCTTC.

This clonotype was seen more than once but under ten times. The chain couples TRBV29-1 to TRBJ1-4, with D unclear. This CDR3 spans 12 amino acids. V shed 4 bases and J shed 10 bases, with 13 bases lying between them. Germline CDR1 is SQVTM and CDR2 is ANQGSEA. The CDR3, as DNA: TGCAGCGTTGCGGGCCCGGAGGGAAAACTGTTTTTT. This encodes CSVAGPEGKLFF.

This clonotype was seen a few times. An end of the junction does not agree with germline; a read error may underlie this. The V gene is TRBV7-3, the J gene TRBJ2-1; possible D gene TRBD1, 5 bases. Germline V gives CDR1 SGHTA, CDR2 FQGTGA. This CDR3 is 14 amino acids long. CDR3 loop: CASSLTIDSNEQFF. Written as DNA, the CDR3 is TGTGCCAGCAGCCTAACAATAGACAGTAATGAGCAGTTCTTC.

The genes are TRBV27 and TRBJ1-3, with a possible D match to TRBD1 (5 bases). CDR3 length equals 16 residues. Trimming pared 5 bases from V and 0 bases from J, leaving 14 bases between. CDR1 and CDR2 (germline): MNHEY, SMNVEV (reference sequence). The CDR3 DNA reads TGTGCCAGCAGTCCCAGCGGGACCTTCTCTGGAAACACCATATATTTT. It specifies CASSPSGTFSGNTIYF.

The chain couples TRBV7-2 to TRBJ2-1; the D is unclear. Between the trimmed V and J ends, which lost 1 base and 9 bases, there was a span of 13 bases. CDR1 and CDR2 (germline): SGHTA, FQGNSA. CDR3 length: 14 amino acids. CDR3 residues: CASSLGIALSEQFF. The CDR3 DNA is TGTGCCAGCAGCTTAGGGATTGCTCTTAGTGAGCAGTTCTTC.

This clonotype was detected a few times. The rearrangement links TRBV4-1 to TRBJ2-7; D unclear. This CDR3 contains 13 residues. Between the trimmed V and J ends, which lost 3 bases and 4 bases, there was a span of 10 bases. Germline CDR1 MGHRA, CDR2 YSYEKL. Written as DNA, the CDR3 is TGCGCCAGCAGCCACAATTTCTTATACGAGCAGTACTTC. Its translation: CASSHNFLYEQYF.

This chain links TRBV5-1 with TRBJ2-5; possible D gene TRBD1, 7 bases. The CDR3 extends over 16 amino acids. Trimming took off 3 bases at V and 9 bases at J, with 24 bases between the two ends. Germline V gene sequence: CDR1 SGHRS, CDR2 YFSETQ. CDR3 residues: CASSSAQGGSVGAQYF. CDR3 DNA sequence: TGCGCCAGCAGCTCGGCCCAGGGGGGAAGTGTTGGTGCCCAGTACTTC.

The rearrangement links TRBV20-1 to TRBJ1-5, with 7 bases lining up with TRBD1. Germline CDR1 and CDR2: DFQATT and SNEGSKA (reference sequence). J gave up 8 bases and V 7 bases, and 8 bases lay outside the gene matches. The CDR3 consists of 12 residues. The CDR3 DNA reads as TGCAGTGTCAGACAGGGAAATAAGCCCCAGCATTTT. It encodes CSVRQGNKPQHF.

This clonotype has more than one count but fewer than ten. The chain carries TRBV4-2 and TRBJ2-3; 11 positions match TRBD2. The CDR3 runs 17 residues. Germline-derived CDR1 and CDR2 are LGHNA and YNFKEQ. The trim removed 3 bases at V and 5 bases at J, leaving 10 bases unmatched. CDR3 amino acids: CASSHDSGGAERDTQYF. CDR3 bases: TGTGCCAGCAGCCATGATAGCGGGGGGGCCGAGAGAGATACGCAGTATTTT.

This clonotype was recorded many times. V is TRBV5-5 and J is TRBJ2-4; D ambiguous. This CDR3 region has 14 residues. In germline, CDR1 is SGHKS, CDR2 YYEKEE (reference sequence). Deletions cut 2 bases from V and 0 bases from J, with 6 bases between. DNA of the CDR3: TGTGCCAGCAGCTTACAGCTAGCCAAAAACATTCAGTACTTC. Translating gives CASSLQLAKNIQYF.